This passage covers 4 T cell receptor beta chains from one sample sequenced in a study of T cells after yellow fever vaccination (dated by TCRdb to the late 2010s). Receptor amplification or capture employed 5' RACE. Sequenced using an Illumina HiSeq 2500. The raw public data were reprocessed by TCRdb itself: fastp quality trimming at Q25, MiXCR clonotype calling, in-frame beta chains only. Entries are consolidated by CDR3 protein sequence, retaining the most common genes and DNA. This sample comprises about 360,000 distinct CDR3 sequences, more than 5.5% of them detected only once. The ten largest clones take up approximately 16% of the sample. The sample's treatment or condition label is to be understood as: live attenuated yellow fever vaccine strain. The sequences come from PBMCs, collected 5 days after the yellow fever booster vaccination. The receptors originated from a young man who received the YFV17D yellow fever vaccine.

V is TRBV19 and J is TRBJ2-2; D assignment may be TRBD1 or TRBD2 (5 bases each). The germline V gene encodes CDR1 LNHDA and CDR2 SQIVND (reference sequence). V was cut by 4 bases and J by 3 bases, with 12 bases left in between. The CDR3 is made up of 15 amino acids. The chain's CDR3 is CASSKNGADTGELFF. The CDR3 DNA reads as TGTGCCAGTAGTAAGAACGGGGCAGACACCGGGGAGCTGTTTTTT.

This clonotype came up many times. The chain carries TRBV12-3 or TRBV12-4 and TRBJ2-5; the match to TRBD2 covers 7 bases. The CDR3 extends over 12 amino acids. V lost 6 bases, J lost 4 bases, and 2 bases stayed unmatched. The CDR3 nucleotides read TGTGCCAGCAGCTCGGGAGGAGAGACCCAGTACTTC. It yields the protein CASSSGGETQYF.

The chain is built from TRBV20-1 and TRBJ1-5, with D hard to call. The V gene lost 2 bases and the J gene lost 0 bases, with 8 bases spanning the gap. This CDR3 has 14 residues. CDR1 and CDR2 (germline): DFQATT, SNEGSKA (reference sequence). In DNA, the CDR3 is TGCAGTGCTAGAAATCGGAGTAGCAATCAGCCCCAGCATTTT. Its translation: CSARNRSSNQPQHF.

This clonotype was seen a handful of times. The rearrangement links TRBV24-1 to TRBJ2-2, with a weak D call TRBD2 (5 bases). V shed 5 bases and J shed 1 base, with 7 bases lying between them. The CDR3 runs to 14 residues. Germline V gene sequence: CDR1 KGHDR, CDR2 SFDVKD. CDR3 nucleotides: TGTGCCACCAGTGCCGGACTGAACACCGGGGAGCTGTTTTTT. This translates into CATSAGLNTGELFF.